The clone carrying this TCR beta chain was recorded once. Its antigen is currently unknown. This sample stems from a study of T cell repertoires in cytomegalovirus infection. Background on the study: Based on public TCR beta signatures, there were indications of CMV infection and of a matching HLA type.

Study results and limitations: Ex vivo responses were dominated by HLA-C-restricted CMV-specific TCR beta clonotypes.

The V and J ends lost 3 bases and 7 bases respectively, with 9 bases between them. From germline, CDR1 is MNHEY and CDR2 SMNVEV (reference sequence). The length of the CDR3 is 12 residues. In TCRdb, the reads were re-called with MiXCR into one record per CDR3 protein. This sample has a few hundred thousand distinct CDR3 sequences, with roughly 29% found just once. This receptor was taken from a human donor in good health (CMV status not recorded). Some clones in this sample may be carry-over from other donors' samples. Sample: PBMCs. J is TRBJ1-1 and V is TRBV27, with D uncertain. In nucleotides, the CDR3 is TGTGCCAGCAGTTTGAGGTCTGGTGAAGCTTTCTTT. It specifies CASSLRSGEAFF.